This T cell receptor beta chain was recovered during a study of T-cell reconstitution after alpha-beta-depleted transplantation in children (TCRdb year 2016). Describing the broader study: T-cell immune reconstitution after TCRalphabeta/CD19-depleted allogeneic hematopoietic cell transplantation in children was quantitatively tracked in the study by means of TCR repertoire profiling.

Preparation of the library involved PCR. Sequencer: Illumina HiSeq 2500. Molecular barcoding was employed in the preparation of TCR libraries, with unique molecular identifiers being used to normalize TCRbeta repertoire quantification. The public sequencing data were trimmed at Q25 with fastp and processed into clonotypes with MiXCR by TCRdb, which kept only in-frame beta chains. One record per CDR3 amino acid sequence lists the most common genes and DNA. The sample records a few hundred thousand distinct CDR3 sequences, roughly 30% of which are singletons. The ten biggest clones cover around 36% of the sample. V trim: 10 bases; J trim: 4 bases; unmatched bases: 7. From the cysteine up to the phenylalanine, the CDR3 has a length of 14 residues. Left in the record is the CDR3 DNA by itself, 42 bases read in frame from the first base. The CDR1 and CDR2 encoded by the germline V gene are ENHRY and SYGVKD.

Notes on this clonotype: Its cognate antigen has yet to be identified. No clone much larger than this one lies a single base away; base qualities are absent.

This specimen's treatment or condition label, per the study, means: allogeneic hematopoietic cell transplantation with graft depleted of TCRalphabeta T cells and CD19 B cells. Transplant recipients were children who received TCRalphabeta/CD19-depleted allogeneic hematopoietic cell grafts. What the work shows at the level of the full study, not this receptor alone: In some patients, the high TCRbeta diversity seen at day 60 was put down to recipient T cells and intrathymic progenitors that had survived conditioning. The frequencies of hyperexpanded clones fell over the following months, and after one year, T-cell counts and TCRbeta diversity were mostly attributed to newly produced T cells. About two months after transplant, the apparently early recovery of alphabetaT-cell counts reportedly depended on just several hundred clones that had expanded rapidly and came from non-depleted graft cells.

The chain was built from TRBV10-3 and TRBJ2-2, with 9 central nucleotides matching TRBD1. The sample consisted of PBMCs, taken before TCRalphabeta/CD19-depleted stem cell transplant. The clonotype was recovered from a boy younger than two with Wiskott-Aldrich syndrome, due to receive a stem cell transplant. The nucleotide sequence reads TGTGCCACAACAGGGGGCTCTGGCACCGGGGAGCTGTTTTTT. It translates as CATTGGSGTGELFF.